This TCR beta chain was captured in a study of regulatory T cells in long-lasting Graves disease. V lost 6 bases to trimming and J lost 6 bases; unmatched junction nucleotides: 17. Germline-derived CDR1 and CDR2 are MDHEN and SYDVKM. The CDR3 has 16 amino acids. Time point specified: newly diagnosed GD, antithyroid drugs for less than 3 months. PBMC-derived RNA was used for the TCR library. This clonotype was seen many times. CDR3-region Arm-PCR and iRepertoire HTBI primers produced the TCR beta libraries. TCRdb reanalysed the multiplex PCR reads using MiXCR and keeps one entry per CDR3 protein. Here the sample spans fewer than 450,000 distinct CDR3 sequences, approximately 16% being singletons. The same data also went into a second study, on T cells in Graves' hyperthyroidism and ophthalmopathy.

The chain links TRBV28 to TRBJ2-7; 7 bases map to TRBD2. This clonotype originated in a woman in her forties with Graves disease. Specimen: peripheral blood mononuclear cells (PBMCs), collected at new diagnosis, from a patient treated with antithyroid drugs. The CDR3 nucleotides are TGTGCCAGCAGCGACCCGGCGTCTAGCGGTGCCGGCGAGCAGTACTTC. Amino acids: CASSDPASSGAGEQYF.